This T cell receptor beta chain was sequenced for a study of cytomegalovirus exposure and HLA in healthy donors. The PCR made use of 60 Vbeta and 13 Jbeta primers. Only in-frame clones appear in the TCRdb table, and some are missing; sequencing was by immunoSEQ multiplex PCR. The listing contains 100,000 to 150,000 clones. The study's findings and limits: In a later analysis, CMV-associated beta chains were mostly HLA-associated, it appeared.

To note about this clone: Its antigen is unidentified.

The CDR3 totals 12 residues. Trimming stripped 8 bases from V and 2 bases from J, with 9 bases between. Germline CDR1 is SEHNR and CDR2 is FQNEAQ (reference sequence). The specimen sequenced was PBMCs. The chain employs TRBV7-9 and TRBJ1-1; unclear D gene. The TCR was taken from a man under 40 in good health and CMV-seronegative. In DNA, the CDR3 is TGTGCCAGCCTGTCCTTTAACACTGAAGCTTTCTTT. Translation: CASLSFNTEAFF.